The next 4 T cell receptor beta chains were all read from a single sample in a study of blood T cells in healthy people across ages. Primers used in a second PCR of about 7 to 12 cycles were a sample-barcoded 5' primer and a J-beta primer mix. TCRdb called the 5' RACE reads again in MiXCR, with one record for every CDR3 protein. The profile shows 1.5 million to 2 million distinct CDR3 sequences, roughly 49% of them singletons. The sample was blood. The receptors originated from a woman between 40 and 55 years old in good health.

This clonotype was observed a handful of times. The CDR3 DNA follows: TGTGCCAGCAGTTACTACCTCCAGCTGAAGCTCAACGAGCAGTACTTC. It is translated as CASSYYLQLKLNEQYF. The rearrangement uses TRBV6-5 and TRBJ2-5; no clear D gene. The J call could be wrong; TRBJ2-7 is a better fit for the DNA end. The CDR3 consists of 16 residues. From germline, CDR1 is MNHEY and CDR2 SVGAGI.

This clonotype was recorded a few times. The chain couples TRBV10-3 to TRBJ2-7; the D gene could be TRBD1 or TRBD2 (5 bases each). Trimming shortened V by 3 bases and J by 1 base, and 13 bases separated the two germline ends. The CDR3 is made up of 15 amino acids. Germline values: CDR1 ENHRY, CDR2 SYGVKD. The CDR3 DNA is TGTGCCATCAGTGATCCGGGACGTAAGTCCTACGAGCAGTACTTC. Encoded protein: CAISDPGRKSYEQYF.

The chain employs TRBV7-8 and TRBJ2-5; 12 bases align to TRBD2. With 5 bases clipped from V and 3 bases from J, the junction kept 10 bases outside the gene matches. CDR1 SGHVS and CDR2 FQNEAQ come from the germline V gene. The CDR3 is 17 residues long. CDR3 sequence reads: CASSTRTSGEGKETQYF. The CDR3 coding sequence is TGTGCCAGCAGCACCCGGACTAGCGGGGAGGGGAAAGAGACCCAGTACTTC.

V is TRBV5-1 and J is TRBJ1-2; D is uncertain. Germline assignment: CDR1 SGHRS and CDR2 YFSETQ. Deletions cut 2 bases from V and 4 bases from J, with 15 bases between. The CDR3 consists of 15 residues. The DNA of the CDR3 is TGCGCCAGCAGCTTATCTCTCGACTCCCTCTATGGCTACACCTTC. This encodes CASSLSLDSLYGYTF.